The TCR beta chain under discussion was sequenced for a study of blood T cells in healthy people across ages. V was pared by 3 bases and J by 5 bases, with 8 bases between. CDR3 length equals 13 residues. Looked up from germline, CDR1 is DFQATT and CDR2 is SNEGSKA (reference sequence). Using a J-beta primer mix together with a sample-barcoded 5' primer, a second PCR was run for roughly 7 to 12 cycles. TCRdb itself ran the 5' RACE reads through MiXCR, one entry per CDR3 protein. The profile shows about 1.5 million distinct CDR3 sequences, 40% to 45% of them singletons. V gene TRBV20-1 combines with J gene TRBJ1-6; no reliable D call. This clonotype was sampled from a woman aged 18-35 years in good health. Input material: blood. This CDR3 reads CSASRPDNSPLHF. CDR3 bases: TGCAGTGCTAGCAGGCCGGATAATTCACCCCTCCACTTT.